This T cell receptor (beta chain) was profiled in a study of cytomegalovirus exposure and HLA in healthy donors. In the PCR, 60 Vbeta and 13 Jbeta primers were used. The data were produced by immunoSEQ multiplex PCR, yet TCRdb's version contains in-frame clones alone and is incomplete. The data hold about 100,000 clones, with around 77% observed a single time. Study-wide results and caveats: As a later analysis revealed, the rate of TCR association differed by HLA locus, with DRB1 most and HLA-C fewest. It was reported that TCR beta sequences correctly inferred the HLA-A and HLA-B alleles for most subjects.

CDR3 size: 12 residues. CDR1 SQVTM and CDR2 ANQGSEA come from the germline V gene. Trimming took off 7 bases at V and 1 base at J, with 10 bases between the two ends. In the case of this clone: Its specificity is unknown.

This chain uses TRBV29-1 with TRBJ1-1; D is perhaps TRBD1 (5 bases). The sequence derives from a male donor in good health and CMV-seropositive. Input material: PBMCs. The CDR3 is CSAARGNTEAFF. CDR3 bases: TGCAGCGCCGCAAGGGGGAACACTGAAGCTTTCTTT.